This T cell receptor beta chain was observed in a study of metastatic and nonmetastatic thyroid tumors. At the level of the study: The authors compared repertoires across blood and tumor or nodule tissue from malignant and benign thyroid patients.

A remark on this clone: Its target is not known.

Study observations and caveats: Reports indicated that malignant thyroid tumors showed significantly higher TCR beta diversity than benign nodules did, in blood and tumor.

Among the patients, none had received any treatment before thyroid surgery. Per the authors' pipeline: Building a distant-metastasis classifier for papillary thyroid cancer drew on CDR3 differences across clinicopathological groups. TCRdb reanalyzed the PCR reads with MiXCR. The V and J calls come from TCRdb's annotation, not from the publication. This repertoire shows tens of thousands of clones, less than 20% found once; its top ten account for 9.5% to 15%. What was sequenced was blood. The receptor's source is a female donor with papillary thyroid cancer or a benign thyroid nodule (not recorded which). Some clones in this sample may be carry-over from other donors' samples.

The CDR3 sequence: CATTGLYEQYF. In DNA, the CDR3 is TGTGCCACCACAGGGCTATACGAGCAGTACTTC. This sequence joins TRBV28 and TRBJ2-7, with D possibly TRBD1 on 6 matching bases. The length of the CDR3 is 11 residues. V was clipped by 10 bases and J by 4 bases, with 11 bases between them. Germline CDR1 MDHEN, CDR2 SYDVKM. Supplemented by reference TRBV28 and TRBJ2-7, the full variable domain reads DVKVTQSSRYLVKRTGEKVFLECVQDMDHENMFWYRQDPGLGLRLIYFSYDVKMKEKGDIPEGYSVSREKKERFSLILESASTNQTSMYLCATTGLYEQYFGPGTRLTVT.